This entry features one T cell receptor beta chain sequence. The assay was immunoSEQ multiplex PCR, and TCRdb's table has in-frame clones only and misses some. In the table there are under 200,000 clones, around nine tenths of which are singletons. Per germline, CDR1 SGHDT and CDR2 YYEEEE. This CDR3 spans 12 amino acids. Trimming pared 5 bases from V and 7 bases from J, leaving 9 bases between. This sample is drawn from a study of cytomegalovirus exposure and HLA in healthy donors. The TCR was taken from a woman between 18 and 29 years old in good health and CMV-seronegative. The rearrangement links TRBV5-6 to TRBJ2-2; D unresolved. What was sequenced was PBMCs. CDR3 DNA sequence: TGTGCCAGCAGTACCCCGGTCGGGGAGCTGTTTTTT. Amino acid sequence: CASSTPVGELFF.